The 2 T cell receptor beta chains reported below all come from one sample, sequenced in a study of cytomegalovirus exposure and HLA in healthy donors. With 60 Vbeta and 13 Jbeta primers, the PCR was carried out. TCRdb keeps only in-frame clones here, not all; method: immunoSEQ multiplex PCR. The sample contains roughly 140,000 clones, around three quarters of which appear only once. The source material was PBMCs. The receptors stem from a woman aged 40 to 49 in good health and CMV-seropositive.

The genes are TRBV4-1 and TRBJ2-1; D unresolved. The CDR3 covers 13 residues. The ends were cut back, 4 bases at V and 8 bases at J, with 12 bases in the middle. CDR1 MGHRA and CDR2 YSYEKL come from the germline V gene. CDR3 protein: CASSLRLSDEQFF. In DNA form, the CDR3 reads TGCGCCAGCAGCCTTCGTTTATCTGATGAGCAGTTCTTC.

The chain carries TRBV5-4 and TRBJ1-2, with 8 positions matching TRBD1. V shed 10 bases, J shed 7 bases, and the junction held 6 bases outside the gene matches. Germline lookup yields CDR1 SGHNT and CDR2 YYREEE (reference sequence). The CDR3 totals 11 residues. In DNA form, the CDR3 reads TGTGCCGGGGGCAGGGGGCCTGGCTACACCTTC. Its protein is CAGGRGPGYTF.